The 7 T cell receptor beta chains below all came from one sample that was sequenced in a study of T cells in Graves' hyperthyroidism and ophthalmopathy. There were TCR beta CDR3 regions amplified from RNA transcripts. Initially, a first-round RT-PCR of the TCR CDR3 employed the HTBI primer set. TCRdb re-called the multiplex PCR reads through MiXCR, storing one row per CDR3 protein. The sample has about 840,000 distinct CDR3 sequences, about 38% seen once; the top ten hold 8.9%. Sequenced input: blood. The receptors stem from a man between 18 and 35 years old with Graves' hyperthyroidism.

A remark on this clonotype: One base away lies a much larger clone, so this may be a sequencing read error. The V gene is TRBV20-1, the J gene TRBJ1-1; D perhaps matches TRBD1 (5 bases). Trimming left V 4 bases short and J 1 base short, with 10 bases between. CDR1 DFQATT and CDR2 SNEGSKA come from the germline V gene (reference sequence). This CDR3 region has 13 residues. The DNA for the CDR3 is TGCAGTGCTAACAGAACAGGGAACACTGAAGCTTTCTTT. Encoded protein: CSANRTGNTEAFF.

V and J are TRBV12-3 or TRBV12-4 and TRBJ2-7; 11 positions agree with TRBD2. CDR3 length: 15 residues. Germline trimming cut 6 bases from V and 4 bases from J; bases unmatched to any gene: 8. The CDR3 DNA reads TGTGCCAGCAGGGCGGGGACTAGCGGTTTGTACGAGCAGTACTTC. Protein product: CASRAGTSGLYEQYF.

The chain recombines TRBV7-8 with TRBJ2-2; TRBD1 agrees at 8 bases. The CDR3 is 16 amino acids. Per the germline V gene, CDR1 is SGHVS and CDR2 is FQNEAQ. V lost 5 bases and J lost 4; bases outside the gene matches: 9. This CDR3 reads CASSPRTGQGTGELFF. Written as DNA, the CDR3 is TGTGCCAGCAGCCCACGGACAGGGCAGGGCACCGGGGAGCTGTTTTTT.

The chain links TRBV2 to TRBJ1-5, with 7 bases that match TRBD1. Germline V gene data show CDR1 as SNHLY and CDR2 as FYNNEI. The CDR3 has 14 amino acids. Germline trimming cut 8 bases from V and 3 bases from J; bases unmatched to any gene: 7. The CDR3 reads CASFLGQPNQPQHF. CDR3 sequence (DNA): TGTGCCAGCTTTCTGGGACAGCCCAATCAGCCCCAGCATTTT.

The V gene is TRBV12-3 or TRBV12-4, the J gene TRBJ1-3; a weak D match, TRBD1 (5 bases). The CDR3 consists of 14 residues. The germline V and J ends were trimmed by 4 bases and 0 bases, with 7 bases remaining between them. CDR3 sequence (DNA): TGTGCCAGCAGTTCAGGGTTCTCTGGAAACACCATATATTTT. This sequence encodes CASSSGFSGNTIYF.

Only a few counts were recorded for this clonotype. The V call is TRBV14, the J call TRBJ1-1; 8 bases fit TRBD1. Germline values: CDR1 SGHDN, CDR2 FVKESK. The CDR3 is made up of 16 amino acids. Germline trimming cut 4 bases from V and 6 bases from J; bases unmatched to any gene: 13. CDR3 nucleotide sequence: TGTGCCAGCAGCCCTTTTCTAGGGACAGGACTACCTGAAGCTTTCTTT. Translating it yields CASSPFLGTGLPEAFF.

This clonotype came up a few times. The V gene is TRBV25-1, the J gene TRBJ1-3; 10 bases align to TRBD1. V shed 6 bases, J shed 7 bases, and the junction held 9 bases outside the gene matches. Germline V gene data show CDR1 as MGHDK and CDR2 as SYGVNS. CDR3 length: 15 amino acids. The CDR3 nucleotides read TGTGCCAGCAGCCTGACAGGGGGCATTCAGAACACCATATATTTT. Residues: CASSLTGGIQNTIYF.